The source of this TCR beta chain is a study of shared clonotypes between healthy human individuals (dated by TCRdb to between 2020 and 2021). Turning to the overall study: The cohort included three men and a couple of women between 18 and 49 years of age. To increase sequencing depth and limit assay-specific biases, TCR repertoire library preparation and sequencing were carried out by different laboratories using diverse techniques. Each donor's leukapheresis produced roughly between roughly 0.94 and 9.5 billion PBMCs. Blood TCR repertoires of roughly 5 healthy adults were deeply sequenced to estimate repertoire size and the extent of clonotype sharing between individuals. For each donor, CD4 naive and CD4 memory were each run on three plates, CD8 naive on two plates, and CD8 memory on one plate.

Using the deep immunoSEQ assay, multiplex PCR amplified TCR CDR3 regions from genomic DNA. For each cell subset, the extracted genomic DNA was distributed evenly across all wells of several immunoSEQ 96-well plates, and each plate served as one replicate. For sorted subsets, approximately 210 ng genomic DNA, equal to tens of thousands of T cell genomes, was loaded into each replicate PCR. The purified libraries were quantified using a Qubit 3.0 fluorometer, sized with a Bioanalyzer 2100, and then quantified again using the KAPA Library Quantification kit. Every immunoSEQ 96-well plate was sequenced on a dedicated single-read 150-cycle Illumina NextSeq 550 flow cell. Under the source paper's analysis protocol: Because the immunoSEQ output included only junctional sequences and no quality scores, the filtering could not be the same as the filtering used for full-length reads. To assign V/J genes and CDR3, sequences were annotated against IMGT germline references using PyIR, a Python wrapper for IgBLAST v1.9. Reads were filtered out if the reads had weak V/J assignments (E-value above 1e-6), no CDR3, stop codons, out-of-frame junctions, or ambiguous translated residues. V3J clonotypes were defined as sequences sharing an identical inferred V gene, J gene, and CDR3 amino acid sequence. The percentage overlap between two repertoires was calculated by dividing the number of shared unique clonotypes by the size of the smaller repertoire. Repertoire richness was assessed with RTK rarefaction, the Chao1 estimator, and Recon v2.1 estimates of unobserved clonotypes. For all TCRbeta clonotypes obtained by the gDNA method from a handful of donors, generation probabilities were computed with OLGA. Sourced from immuneACCESS, this table was stored by TCRdb with only in-frame sequences that have V and J called. A share of the clones is absent; for the studies checked, an unresolved V gene accounts for under half, and the remainder has no known explanation. The V and J calls and clone size come from that table; D and trimming were worked out from the DNA. The sample yields 1.5 million to 2.5 million clones; less than 95% were counted once. The ten most abundant clones make up 1% to 1.5% of the sample.

In the case of this clone: No cognate antigen has been identified for it. The input lacks base qualities; no much larger clone sits a single base away.

V sheds 7 bases and J sheds 9 bases, leaving 21 bases between their ends. The CDR3 goes from the cysteine to the phenylalanine over 13 residues. Only the CDR3 DNA is retained, 39 bases long and in frame from the first base. The CDR1 and CDR2 encoded by the germline V gene are SQVTM and ANQGSEA. The paper's findings and limits, for the study overall: Pairwise subsampling indicated that sequencing depth was expected to affect the degree of clonotype sharing among donors. Clonotypes shared by all four sorted-subset donors showed higher generation probabilities than non-shared clonotypes. Because the study included only a small number of donors, the genetic and exposure-history diversity represented was limited. Incomplete sequencing was indicated by rarefaction of sorted-subset datasets, despite the large sequencing depth. Sharing across several donors was observed for 5% to 6.5% of naive CD4, over 3% of naive CD8, 2.3% of memory CD4, and around 0.4% of memory CD8 clonotypes. Only blood was sampled, and tissue TCR repertoires likely differ from those in blood. Larger estimated clonotype richness was generally found for naive subsets than for memory subsets.

CD8 naive samples were obtained by positive selection for CCR7 among CD45RO-negative cells, yielding a CD45RA+CCR7+ population from which TemRA cells were excluded. The donors were healthy, HIV-negative adults who had no recently reported acute infections or vaccinations. Only Caucasian adults living in Nashville, Tennessee, USA were represented among the donors. Blood was collected by leukapheresis, and PBMCs were isolated by Ficoll-Histopaque density gradient centrifugation and then cryopreserved in liquid nitrogen vapor phase. Analytical flow cytometry was used to check the purity and quantity of each magnetically sorted T cell population. Each sorted fraction had its genomic DNA isolated and then quantified by UV absorbance on a Nanodrop 2000c.

The sequencing input was naive CD8+ T cells sorted from blood. The cell subset or site label corresponds to: CD45RA+CCR7+. The sequence joins TRBV29-1 to TRBJ2-5, and TRBD2 may be the D gene, going by 6 matching bases. This TCR derives from a man between 18 and 35 years old in good health. The DNA sequence is TGCAGCGGATCGACTAGTCTCTCCGGGGCCCAGTACTTC. Protein translation: CSGSTSLSGAQYF.